A selection of T cell receptor beta chains follows, all from one sample in a study of T-cell memory formation after mild COVID-19. TCRdb re-called the 5' RACE reads with MiXCR, one entry per CDR3 protein. The sample has more than 120,000 distinct CDR3 sequences, over 6% seen once. Sequencing input: PBMCs or a T cell subset sorted from them (not recorded which). These receptors were obtained from an adult woman who had mild COVID-19 (a few samples of this study predate the infection). Cell type and time point are not known. Each CDR3 is given with its conserved first and last residue. A D gene is named only where the DNA matches it firmly. Some rows mark clone size as missing; the rest say once, few, many or name a class of expanded clone.

V gene: TRBV24-1; J gene: TRBJ2-1; clone size: many; D gene: TRBD2; CDR3 protein: CATSDFGTSGSSRNEQFF; CDR3 DNA: TGTGCCACCAGTGATTTCGGGACTAGCGGGAGTTCTCGCAATGAGCAGTTCTTC
V gene: TRBV12-3/TRBV12-4; J gene: TRBJ1-5; clone size: .; D gene: .; CDR3 protein: CASSLMGPQQPQHF; CDR3 DNA: TGTGCCAGCAGTTTGATGGGGCCTCAGCAGCCCCAGCATTTT
V gene: TRBV19; J gene: TRBJ2-1; clone size: .; D gene: .; CDR3 protein: CASSITSRRLNEQFF; CDR3 DNA: TGTGCCAGTAGTATAACGTCCAGACGACTTAATGAGCAGTTCTTC
V gene: TRBV6-5; J gene: TRBJ1-6; clone size: .; D gene: .; CDR3 protein: CASSDGLPNSPLHF; CDR3 DNA: TGTGCCAGCAGTGACGGGTTACCGAATTCACCCCTCCACTTT
V gene: TRBV7-2; J gene: TRBJ1-2; clone size: few; D gene: .; CDR3 protein: CASTPRSGTHYGYTF; CDR3 DNA: TGTGCCAGCACCCCCCGGAGCGGGACACACTATGGCTACACCTTC
V gene: TRBV20-1; J gene: TRBJ1-4; clone size: many; D gene: TRBD1; CDR3 protein: CSAGQGTEKLFF; CDR3 DNA: TGCAGTGCCGGACAGGGGACTGAAAAACTGTTTTTT
V gene: TRBV5-1; J gene: TRBJ2-2; clone size: few; D gene: TRBD2; CDR3 protein: CASMPQAGWNTGELFF; CDR3 DNA: TGCGCCAGCATGCCTCAAGCGGGATGGAACACCGGGGAGCTGTTTTTT
V gene: TRBV12-3/TRBV12-4; J gene: TRBJ1-5; clone size: few; D gene: TRBD1; CDR3 protein: CASRLGTGVNQPQHF; CDR3 DNA: TGTGCCAGCAGACTTGGGACAGGCGTAAATCAGCCCCAGCATTTT
V gene: TRBV7-3; J gene: TRBJ2-1; clone size: .; D gene: TRBD2; CDR3 protein: CASSPTSGPTSYNEQFF; CDR3 DNA: TGTGCCAGCAGCCCCACTAGCGGGCCAACGTCCTACAATGAGCAGTTCTTC
V gene: TRBV6-1; J gene: TRBJ2-2; clone size: many; D gene: TRBD1; CDR3 protein: CAIVDRVVTGELFF; CDR3 DNA: TGTGCCATCGTGGACAGGGTGGTCACCGGGGAGCTGTTTTTT